The 25 T cell receptor beta chains listed next were all sequenced from one sample in a study of response to subunit inactivated influenza vaccine. TCRdb used MiXCR to reprocess the RT-PCR reads, holding one entry per CDR3 protein. This sample has around 540,000 distinct CDR3 sequences, with about 10% found just once. The input for sequencing was PBMCs from blood, taken on the day of vaccination. The receptors originated from a man aged 45-65 years who received an inactivated influenza vaccine.

This clonotype was observed a handful of times. This chain joins TRBV28 and TRBJ2-6; 9 bases map to TRBD2. This CDR3 spans 18 amino acids. Germline CDR1 reads MDHEN; CDR2 reads SYDVKM. The V gene end was trimmed by 2 bases and the J gene end by 1 base; junction bases not matched to a gene: 6. CDR3 DNA sequence: TGTGCCAGCAGTTTAGTGGCTAGCGGGATTTCTGGGGCCAACGTCCTGACTTTC. Translation gives CASSLVASGISGANVLTF.

This clonotype was counted ten times or more. This chain uses TRBV4-2 with TRBJ2-3; the D gene is possibly TRBD1 (6 bases). The CDR3 runs 17 residues. The ends were cut back, 1 base at V and 4 bases at J, with 18 bases in the middle. Germline values: CDR1 LGHNA, CDR2 YNFKEQ. CDR3 sequence: CASSQADNSKGADTQYF. Here the CDR3 DNA reads TGTGCCAGCAGCCAAGCCGATAACTCAAAGGGGGCAGATACGCAGTATTTT.

The sample holds a few counts of this clonotype. J is TRBJ1-6 and V is TRBV12-3 or TRBV12-4; the D is unclear. Between the trimmed V and J ends, which lost 5 bases and 8 bases, there was a span of 13 bases. This CDR3 is 14 amino acids long. CDR3 sequence reads: CASSGGLSDSPLHF. The CDR3 bases are TGTGCCAGCAGTGGAGGACTCTCCGATTCACCCCTCCACTTT.

A few counts support this clonotype. J is TRBJ2-7 and V is TRBV4-2; either TRBD1 or TRBD2 may fit D (5 bases each). Trimming shortened V by 1 base and J by 7 bases, and 17 bases separated the two germline ends. The germline gives CDR1 LGHNA, CDR2 YNFKEQ. CDR3 size: 15 residues. This chain's CDR3 is CASSQGPGPPGEQYF. The CDR3 DNA follows: TGTGCCAGCAGCCAAGGTCCAGGGCCGCCGGGAGAGCAGTACTTC.

This clonotype was recorded many times. This chain uses TRBV2 with TRBJ1-4, with a weak D call TRBD1 (6 bases). Trimming cost V 3 bases and J 0 bases, with 20 bases left between them. Germline CDR1 SNHLY, CDR2 FYNNEI. This CDR3 comprises 19 residues. The chain's CDR3 is CASSDLWTVGDPTNEKLFF. In DNA form, the CDR3 reads TGTGCCAGCAGTGATCTCTGGACAGTTGGTGATCCAACTAATGAAAAACTGTTTTTT.

V usage is TRBV27 and J usage is TRBJ1-2, with 7 nucleotides matching TRBD1. The CDR3 is 14 amino acids. V lost 8 bases, J lost 6 bases, and 12 bases stayed unmatched. Germline loops: CDR1 MNHEY, CDR2 SMNVEV (reference sequence). The CDR3 protein is CASGQEPPLNGYTF. The CDR3 DNA reads TGTGCCAGCGGACAGGAACCACCCCTTAATGGCTACACCTTC.

In its sample, this clonotype was seen many times. This rearrangement joins TRBV10-3 to TRBJ2-2; 7 bases map to TRBD1. V was clipped by 7 bases and J by 3 bases; unmatched bases: 5. CDR1 and CDR2 from the germline V gene are ENHRY and SYGVKD. The CDR3 extends over 14 amino acids. In DNA form, the CDR3 reads TGTGCCATCAAGGACAGGACTTACACCGGGGAGCTGTTTTTT. Its protein is CAIKDRTYTGELFF.

The chain recombines TRBV29-1 with TRBJ2-1, with 9 bases matching TRBD1. The CDR3 extends over 15 amino acids. Germline assignment: CDR1 SQVTM and CDR2 ANQGSEA. After removal of 1 base from V and 12 bases from J, the junction contained 13 bases not matched to a gene. CDR3 amino acids: CSVEVRDRASYVQFF. CDR3 DNA sequence: TGCAGCGTTGAAGTTCGGGACAGGGCGAGTTATGTGCAGTTCTTC.

This clonotype has just a few counts. V and J are TRBV11-1 and TRBJ2-2, with 14 bases that match TRBD2. The CDR3 has 18 amino acids. Trimming took 5 bases from V and 5 from J; bases not matched to a gene: 10. Germline V CDR1 and CDR2: SGHAT, FQDESV (reference sequence). The DNA for the CDR3 is TGTGCCAGCAGCCCGCCTTCCGGACTAGCGGGAGGAACCGGGGAGCTGTTTTTT. Translated: CASSPPSGLAGGTGELFF.

This clonotype was detected many times. The chain carries TRBV5-1 and TRBJ1-1; D gene uncertain. The germline V gene encodes CDR1 SGHRS and CDR2 YFSETQ. V lost 2 bases and J 1 base, leaving 6 bases between the germline ends. The CDR3 sequence is 13 residues long. DNA of the CDR3: TGCGCCAGCAGCTTCTCAGCGAACACTGAAGCTTTCTTT. Protein: CASSFSANTEAFF.

This clonotype has more than one count but fewer than ten. This sequence joins TRBV12-3 or TRBV12-4 and TRBJ2-2, with 14 bases that match TRBD2. The V and J ends lost 6 bases and 6 bases, in that order; junction bases with no gene match: 6. The CDR3 extends over 16 amino acids. CDR3 nucleotide sequence: TGTGCCAGCAGAAGGCCGGGACTAGCGGGAGCCGGGGAGCTGTTTTTT. Its translation: CASRRPGLAGAGELFF.

The rearrangement links TRBV27 to TRBJ2-1; 12 positions match TRBD2. In germline, CDR1 is MNHEY, CDR2 SMNVEV (reference sequence). The CDR3 runs to 18 residues. J gave up 0 bases and V 3 bases, and 6 bases lay outside the gene matches. CDR3 region: CASSLTLAGGPSYNEQFF. The CDR3 DNA is TGTGCCAGCAGTTTGACTCTAGCGGGAGGGCCCTCCTACAATGAGCAGTTCTTC.

This clonotype was seen a few times. The chain has TRBV20-1 and TRBJ2-1; perhaps TRBD1 as D (6 bases). This CDR3 contains 15 residues. Per the germline V gene, CDR1 is DFQATT and CDR2 is SNEGSKA (reference sequence). V was trimmed by 0 bases and J by 7 bases, leaving 16 bases between them. The CDR3 loop is CSARDLRQVFNEQFF. CDR3 in DNA: TGCAGTGCTAGAGATTTGAGACAGGTCTTTAATGAGCAGTTCTTC.

This clonotype was detected only a few times. V gene TRBV12-3 or TRBV12-4 combines with J gene TRBJ2-1; D gene uncertain. Trimming left V 6 bases short and J 6 bases short, with 21 bases between. CDR3 length: 16 amino acids. The CDR3 here is CASSLTAYPVGNEQFF. CDR3 nucleotides: TGTGCCAGCAGCTTGACTGCTTACCCGGTGGGCAATGAGCAGTTCTTC.

The sample holds a few counts of this clonotype. This chain connects TRBV20-1 to TRBJ2-1, with 7 bases that match TRBD2. Germline values: CDR1 DFQATT, CDR2 SNEGSKA (reference sequence). The CDR3 length is 14 residues. Trimming took 3 bases from V and 6 from J; bases not matched to a gene: 8. CDR3 amino acids: CSASGGSYLNEQFF. The DNA of the CDR3 is TGCAGTGCTAGCGGCGGGAGTTACCTCAATGAGCAGTTCTTC.

This clonotype was counted a few times. The J gene is TRBJ1-2, the V gene TRBV7-8, with D hard to call. Deletions cut 1 base from V and 0 bases from J, with 6 bases between. CDR1 and CDR2 (germline): SGHVS, FQNEAQ. The CDR3 covers 14 residues. The CDR3 here is CASSLGHTNYGYTF. The DNA for the CDR3 is TGTGCCAGCAGCTTAGGACATACTAACTATGGCTACACCTTC.

This clonotype was detected many times. The V call is TRBV7-9, the J call TRBJ2-1, with 7 bases that match TRBD1. The junction had 6 bases not matched to a gene; V was cut back by 0 bases and J by 10 bases. From germline, CDR1 is SEHNR and CDR2 FQNEAQ (reference sequence). The CDR3 has 14 residues. For the CDR3, the DNA is TGTGCCAGCAGCTTAGCCCGACAGGGTGGCGAGCAGTTCTTC. Translation: CASSLARQGGEQFF.

This clonotype occurred a few times. The chain carries TRBV12-3 or TRBV12-4 and TRBJ2-2; D remains unclear. The CDR3 has 15 amino acids. Deletions cut 1 base from V and 0 bases from J, with 6 bases between. The CDR3 is CASSLDTANTGELFF. The CDR3 DNA sequence: TGTGCCAGCAGTTTAGACACTGCGAACACCGGGGAGCTGTTTTTT.

The rearrangement links TRBV20-1 to TRBJ1-5, with 7 bases fitting TRBD1. The germline V gene has CDR1 DFQATT and CDR2 SNEGSKA (reference sequence). The CDR3 has 15 amino acids. Unmatched junction bases numbered 5, after V lost 3 bases and J lost 0 bases. For the CDR3, the DNA is TGCAGTGCTAGGGGGGACAGTTATAGCAATCAGCCCCAGCATTTT. Its translation: CSARGDSYSNQPQHF.

The chain recombines TRBV9 with TRBJ2-1; 9 bases agree with TRBD1. V was pared by 2 bases and J by 8 bases, with 20 bases of the junction left unmatched. The germline gives CDR1 SGDLS, CDR2 YYNGEE. The CDR3 loop spans 19 amino acids. DNA of the CDR3: TGTGCCAGCAGCGTTTTTGTGGGGAGACAGGGGGGCCTTGGGGATGAGCAGTTCTTC. Translated, it gives CASSVFVGRQGGLGDEQFF.

The J gene is TRBJ2-7, the V gene TRBV20-1; tentatively, D is TRBD1 or TRBD2 (5 bases each). Germline V lookup: CDR1 DFQATT, CDR2 SNEGSKA (reference sequence). The CDR3 is made up of 14 amino acids. V shed 3 bases and J shed 2 bases, with 14 bases lying between them. The CDR3 region is CSASRSGPAYEQYF. The DNA of the CDR3 is TGCAGTGCTAGTCGGTCGGGACCCGCCTACGAGCAGTACTTC.

V and J are TRBV3-1 and TRBJ2-2; the match to TRBD2 covers 10 bases. With 3 bases clipped from V and 4 bases from J, the junction kept 14 bases outside the gene matches. Germline V gives CDR1 LGHDT, CDR2 YNNKEL (reference sequence). This CDR3 has 19 residues. CDR3 DNA: TGTGCCAGCAGCCACCGAGCGGGGGGGGCCCGAATGGGCACCGGGGAGCTGTTTTTT. Amino acid sequence: CASSHRAGGARMGTGELFF.

This clonotype occurred many times. The V and J genes are TRBV20-1 and TRBJ1-2, with TRBD1 as a possible D gene (5 bases). Between the trimmed V and J ends, which lost 5 bases and 5 bases, there was a span of 18 bases. Per germline, CDR1 DFQATT and CDR2 SNEGSKA (reference sequence). The length of the CDR3 is 14 residues. CDR3 sequence reads: CSARDGRGRYGYTF. In DNA form, the CDR3 reads TGCAGTGCTCGTGACGGTCGGGGGAGATATGGCTACACCTTC.

This clonotype has only a few counts. The genes are TRBV4-3 and TRBJ2-2; D not resolved. The germline V and J ends were trimmed by 1 base and 1 base, with 7 bases remaining between them. The CDR3 length is 15 residues. CDR1 and CDR2 from the germline V gene are LGHNA and YSLEER. CDR3: CASSQVLGNTGELFF. CDR3 sequence (DNA): TGCGCCAGCAGCCAAGTACTGGGGAACACCGGGGAGCTGTTTTTT.

There are many counts of this clonotype. The rearrangement links TRBV12-3 or TRBV12-4 to TRBJ1-2; D unresolved. This CDR3 has 13 amino acids. V lost 6 bases to trimming and J lost 5 bases, with 13 bases between them. Here the CDR3 DNA reads TGTGCCAGCAGCCTGGGTGGAGTTTATGGCTACACCTTC. Translating it yields CASSLGGVYGYTF.